This entry concerns a single T cell receptor beta chain. Repertoires were generated with immunoSEQ multiplex PCR, while TCRdb's copy carries only in-frame clones and drops some. The table has roughly 80,000 clones, about 92% seen once. The source of the sample is a study of control samples from healthy donors and cancer patients. The clonotype originates from a woman aged 60-75 years in good health. Input material: blood.

The CDR3: CAISESVGTPGGKLFF. The CDR3 nucleotides read TGTGCCATCAGTGAGTCGGTTGGGACCCCTGGGGGAAAACTGTTTTTT. This chain connects TRBV10-3 to TRBJ1-4, with D maybe TRBD1 (5 bases). Germline CDR1 reads ENHRY; CDR2 reads SYGVKD. Deletions cut 0 bases from V and 10 bases from J, with 18 bases between. CDR3 length: 16 residues.